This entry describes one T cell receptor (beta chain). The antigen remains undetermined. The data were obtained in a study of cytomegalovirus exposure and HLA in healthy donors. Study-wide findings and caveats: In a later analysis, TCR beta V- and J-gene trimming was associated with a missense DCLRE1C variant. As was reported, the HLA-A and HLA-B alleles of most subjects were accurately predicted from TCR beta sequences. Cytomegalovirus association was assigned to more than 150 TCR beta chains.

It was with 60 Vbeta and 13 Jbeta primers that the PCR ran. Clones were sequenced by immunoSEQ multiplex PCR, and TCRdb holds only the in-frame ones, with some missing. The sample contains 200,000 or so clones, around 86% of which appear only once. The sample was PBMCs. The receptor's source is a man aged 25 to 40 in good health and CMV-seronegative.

CDR3 sequence reads: CASSQDTEGHYGYTF. In DNA, the CDR3 is TGTGCCAGCAGCCAAGATACGGAGGGGCACTATGGCTACACCTTC. This chain links TRBV14 with TRBJ1-2, with D possibly TRBD1 on 5 matching bases. The CDR3 consists of 15 residues. Looked up from germline, CDR1 is SGHDN and CDR2 is FVKESK. V lost 0 bases, J lost 3 bases, and 11 bases lay in between.